This is a list of T cell receptor beta chains from one sample in a study of cytomegalovirus exposure and HLA in healthy donors. Clones were read by immunoSEQ multiplex PCR, and TCRdb kept only the in-frame ones, dropping some. The repertoire holds a few hundred thousand clones, around 83% seen once, with 1.4% in the top ten. Sequenced: PBMCs. The receptors were sampled from a girl between 10 and 17 years old in good health and CMV-seronegative. Both conserved end residues are part of each CDR3. D genes are given only for firm matches. For some rows the clone size is stated as once, few or many, or as a class when expanded; others skip it.

V gene	J gene	clone size	D gene	CDR3 DNA	CDR3 protein
TRBV7-2	TRBJ2-2	-	-	TGTGCCAGCAGCTTAGTAGCGGTGAACACCGGGGAGCTGTTTTTT	CASSLVAVNTGELFF
TRBV7-3	TRBJ2-3	-	TRBD2	TGTGCCAGCAGCTTAAACCGGCCGGGACTAGTAGGAGATACGCAGTATTTT	CASSLNRPGLVGDTQYF
TRBV6-1	TRBJ2-7	-	-	TGTGCCAGCAGTGAATCCCCCCTCCGGTACGAGCAGTACTTC	CASSESPLRYEQYF
TRBV18	TRBJ2-5	-	TRBD2	TGTGCCAGCTCCGGGAGGACTAGCAATCCCATGGGGGAGACCCAGTACTTC	CASSGRTSNPMGETQYF
TRBV28	TRBJ2-2	once	-	TGTGCCAGCAGTCGGGGGACGGTTCTAACCGGGGAGCTGTTTTTT	CASSRGTVLTGELFF
TRBV9	TRBJ1-4	once	-	TGTGCCAGCAGCGTAGGGCCAGGGATTAGGACTAATGAAAAACTGTTTTTT	CASSVGPGIRTNEKLFF
TRBV5-1	TRBJ2-2	once	TRBD1	TGCGCCAGCAGCCACCGGGACAGCCGCTTAAACACCGGGGAGCTGTTTTTT	CASSHRDSRLNTGELFF
TRBV5-1	TRBJ1-5	-	TRBD1	TGCGCCAGCAGCTTGTTGGCAGGGGGCGATCAGCCCCGGCATTTT	CASSLLAGGDQPRHF
TRBV5-6	TRBJ1-1	few	-	TGTGCCAGCAGCACTCGACTGAACATGAACACTGAAGCTTTCTTT	CASSTRLNMNTEAFF
TRBV19	TRBJ1-1	-	TRBD1	TGTGCCAGTAGGATCCAGACAGGGGAGACTGAAGCTTTCTTT	CASRIQTGETEAFF
TRBV7-2	TRBJ1-1	-	-	TGTGCCGGCAGCCTGAACAGGATCACTGAAGCTTTCTTT	CAGSLNRITEAFF
TRBV19	TRBJ1-5	-	TRBD1	TGTGCCAGTAGTATCCCCAGAGCTTACAGGGGGGGCAATCAGCCCCAGCATTTT	CASSIPRAYRGGNQPQHF
TRBV11-2	TRBJ2-7	-	TRBD2	TGTGCCAGCAGCTTAGATCCGGGGGGGGGAAGGTACTTC	CASSLDPGGGRYF
TRBV6-1	TRBJ1-4	-	-	TGTGCCAGCACTGGGGGCCGTAATGAAAAACTGTTTTTT	CASTGGRNEKLFF
TRBV7-3	TRBJ2-2	-	TRBD2	TGTGCCAGCAGTTCCCGGGGGTTCGGTAGCGGGAGGCCCCCGGGGACCGGGGAGCTGTTTTTT	CASSSRGFGSGRPPGTGELFF
TRBV28	TRBJ1-2	few	-	TGTGCCAGCCAGATGGACAGAGACTATGGCTACACCTTC	CASQMDRDYGYTF
TRBV7-2	TRBJ2-7	-	TRBD1	TGTGCCAGCAGCTTAGTCCTAGGGGACAGGGCCTACGAGCAGTACTTC	CASSLVLGDRAYEQYF
TRBV18	TRBJ2-1	-	TRBD2	TGTGCCAGCTCACCCAGACTAGCGGGAGGCTCCTACAATGAGCAGTTCTTC	CASSPRLAGGSYNEQFF
TRBV18	TRBJ1-1	-	TRBD1	TGTGCCAGCTCACCACCCGGACAGGGACGCACTGAAGCTTTCTTT	CASSPPGQGRTEAFF
TRBV5-1	TRBJ2-5	-	-	TGCGCCAGCAGCCCGGGTGAGGAGACCCAGTACTTC	CASSPGEETQYF
TRBV15	TRBJ2-2	few	-	TGTGCCACCCGCCGGGACATCGGATTCGCCGGGGAGCTGTTTTTT	CATRRDIGFAGELFF
TRBV6-1	TRBJ2-5	-	TRBD1	TGTGCCAGCAGGGACAGGGGGGGAGAGACCCAGTACTTC	CASRDRGGETQYF
TRBV10-3	TRBJ1-2	-	-	TGTGCCATCAGTTACAGGAAGGGTGTTCGGGAGGGTGGCTACACCTTC	CAISYRKGVREGGYTF
TRBV19	TRBJ2-5	-	TRBD2	TGTGCCAGTAGTAGGCGGGAGGGGGAGACCCAGTACTTC	CASSRREGETQYF
TRBV15	TRBJ2-2	-	TRBD1	TGTGCCACCAGGGGACAGGGTGCCACCGGGGAGCTGTTTTTT	CATRGQGATGELFF
TRBV10-3	TRBJ2-1	-	TRBD2	TGTGCCATCAGTGCTGGACTAGCGGGAGGCACGAGCTCCTACAATGAGCAGTTCTTC	CAISAGLAGGTSSYNEQFF
TRBV7-6	TRBJ2-3	once	TRBD2	TGTGCCAGCAGCCCCTTAAGCGGGGGGGCAAAAGATACGCAGTATTTT	CASSPLSGGAKDTQYF
TRBV29-1	TRBJ2-5	-	-	TGCAGCGTTGTGCAGAGGCAGACCCAGTACTTC	CSVVQRQTQYF
TRBV2	TRBJ1-2	-	TRBD1	TGTGCCAGCAGTCTCGGGACAGGTTCCTTAGGCTACACCTTC	CASSLGTGSLGYTF
TRBV7-9	TRBJ1-1	-	TRBD1	TGTTCCAGCAGCTCGGGACAGGGGAGAGCTTTCTTT	CSSSSGQGRAFF
TRBV4-3	TRBJ2-1	-	TRBD1	TGCGCCAGCAGCGATCCCCCAGGGGGCGGATCGTACGATGAGCAGTTCTTC	CASSDPPGGGSYDEQFF
TRBV5-4	TRBJ2-1	-	TRBD2	TGTGCCAGCAGCTTGGACGGGGGGGATAAGGGTGAGCAGTTCTTC	CASSLDGGDKGEQFF
TRBV28	TRBJ1-1	-	TRBD1	TGTGCCAGCAGTCACGACAGGGGAGGGTCTGAAGCTTTCTTT	CASSHDRGGSEAFF
TRBV28	TRBJ2-3	-	TRBD2	TGTGCCAGCAGTCTCCGACTAGCGGGAGGATTCCCAGATACGCAGTATTTT	CASSLRLAGGFPDTQYF
TRBV5-4	TRBJ1-2	-	-	TGTGCCAGCAGCCCGGGTGGGAGGAACTATGGCTACACCTTC	CASSPGGRNYGYTF
TRBV18	TRBJ1-5	-	TRBD1	TGTGCCAGCTCGGCCGGACAGGGGGCCATTCAGCCCCAGCATTTT	CASSAGQGAIQPQHF
TRBV5-1	TRBJ1-1	few	-	TGCGCCAGCAGCTTGGCACAAACGAACACTGAAGCTTTCTTT	CASSLAQTNTEAFF
TRBV30	TRBJ1-4	-	TRBD1	TGTGCCTGGAGTAGGACAGGGGCTAATGAAAAACTGTTTTTT	CAWSRTGANEKLFF
TRBV9	TRBJ2-5	-	TRBD2	TGTGCCAGCAGCCCTCAGGGACTAGCGGCATCACAAGAGACCCAGTACTTC	CASSPQGLAASQETQYF
TRBV19	TRBJ1-1	few	-	TGTGCCAGTAGTCTTTGGGGGGGGCGTGCCATGAACACTGAAGCTTTCTTT	CASSLWGGRAMNTEAFF
TRBV10-3	TRBJ2-7	-	-	TGTGCATCAAGCCCGCTTAGCTCCTACGAGCAGTACTTC	CASSPLSSYEQYF